The T cell receptor (beta chain) under discussion was sequenced for a study of T-cell memory formation after mild COVID-19. Whole-study context: Clusters of TCRs were largely donor specific.

TCRdb reanalysed the 5' RACE reads using MiXCR and keeps one entry per CDR3 protein. The sample contains roughly 400,000 distinct CDR3 sequences, roughly 18% of which appear only once. This clonotype showed up just once. Antigen: not known. Germline V CDR1 and CDR2: SGDLS, YYNGEE. The length of the CDR3 is 15 residues. Trimming pared 6 bases from V and 1 base from J, leaving 16 bases between. Study findings and constraints: In pre-infection memory, a portion of responding clones appeared, which suggested that cross-reactive memory joined. Contracting CD4+ clones were located mainly in CM and EM, and CD8+ clones in EMRA. CD4/CD8 balance held among clones contracting day 15 to 85, and later expanders leaned CD4+.

The genes are TRBV9 and TRBJ1-1; D may be TRBD1 (6 bases). Sequenced: PBMCs or a T cell subset sorted from them (not recorded which). This receptor was taken from a man between 18 and 35 years old who had mild COVID-19 (a few samples of this study predate the infection). Cell type and time point are not known. CDR3 in amino acids: CASTSAGEPNTEAFF. CDR3 nucleotide sequence: TGTGCCAGCACCTCCGCAGGGGAACCGAACACTGAAGCTTTCTTT.